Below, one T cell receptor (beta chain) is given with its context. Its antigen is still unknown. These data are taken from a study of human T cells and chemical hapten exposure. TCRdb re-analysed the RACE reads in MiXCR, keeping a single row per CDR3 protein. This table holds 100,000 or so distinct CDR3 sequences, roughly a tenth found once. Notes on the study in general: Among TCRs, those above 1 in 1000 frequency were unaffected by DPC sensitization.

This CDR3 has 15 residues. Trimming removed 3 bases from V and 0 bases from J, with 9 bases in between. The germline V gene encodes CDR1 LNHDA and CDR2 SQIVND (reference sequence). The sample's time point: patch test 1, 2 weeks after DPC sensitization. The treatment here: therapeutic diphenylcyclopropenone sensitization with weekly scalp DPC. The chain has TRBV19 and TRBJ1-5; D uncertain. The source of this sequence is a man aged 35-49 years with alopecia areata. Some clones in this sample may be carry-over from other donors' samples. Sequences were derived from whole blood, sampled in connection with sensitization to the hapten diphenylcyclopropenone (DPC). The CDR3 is CASSIGQYSNQPQHF. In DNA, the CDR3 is TGTGCCAGTAGTATCGGGCAGTATAGCAATCAGCCCCAGCATTTT. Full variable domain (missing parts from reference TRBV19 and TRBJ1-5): DGGITQSPKYLFRKEGQNVTLSCEQNLNHDAMYWYRQDPGQGLRLIYYSQIVNDFQKGDIAEGYSVSREKKESFPLTVTSAQKNPTAFYLCASSIGQYSNQPQHFGDGTRLSIL.